This TCR beta chain emerged from a study of T cell repertoires in cytomegalovirus infection. For the study at large: CMV infection and matching HLA type were both indicated by public TCR beta signatures.

The CDR3 has 14 residues. Germline CDR1 reads LGHNT; CDR2 reads FRNRAP. This clonotype is a singleton in its sample. The antigen is undetermined. Each CDR3 protein is one row after TCRdb ran MiXCR on the reads. The sample lists some 150,000 distinct CDR3 sequences; roughly 32% were seen once. This TCR came from a human donor in good health (CMV status not recorded). Some clones in this sample may be carry-over from other donors' samples. The V call is TRBV12-5, the J call TRBJ2-3; TRBD2 matches at 8 bases. This specimen was CD8+ T cells from cultured PBMCs, taken from culture after CMV antigen stimulation. As DNA, the CDR3 is TGTGCCGGGGGGGACATAGGAAGCACAGATACGCAGTATTTT. Its translation is CAGGDIGSTDTQYF.